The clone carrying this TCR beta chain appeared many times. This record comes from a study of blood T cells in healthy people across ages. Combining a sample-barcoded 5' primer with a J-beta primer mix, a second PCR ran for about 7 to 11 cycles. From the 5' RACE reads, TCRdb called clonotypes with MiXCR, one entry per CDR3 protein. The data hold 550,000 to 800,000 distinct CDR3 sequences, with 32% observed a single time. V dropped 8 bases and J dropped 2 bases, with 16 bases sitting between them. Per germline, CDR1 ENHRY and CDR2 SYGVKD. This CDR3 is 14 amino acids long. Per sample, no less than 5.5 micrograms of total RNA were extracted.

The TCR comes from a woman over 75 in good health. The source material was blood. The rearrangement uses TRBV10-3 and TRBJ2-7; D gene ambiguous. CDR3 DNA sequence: TGTGCCATCGGAGTCGGTTCCGAACCCTACGAGCAGTACTTC. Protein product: CAIGVGSEPYEQYF.